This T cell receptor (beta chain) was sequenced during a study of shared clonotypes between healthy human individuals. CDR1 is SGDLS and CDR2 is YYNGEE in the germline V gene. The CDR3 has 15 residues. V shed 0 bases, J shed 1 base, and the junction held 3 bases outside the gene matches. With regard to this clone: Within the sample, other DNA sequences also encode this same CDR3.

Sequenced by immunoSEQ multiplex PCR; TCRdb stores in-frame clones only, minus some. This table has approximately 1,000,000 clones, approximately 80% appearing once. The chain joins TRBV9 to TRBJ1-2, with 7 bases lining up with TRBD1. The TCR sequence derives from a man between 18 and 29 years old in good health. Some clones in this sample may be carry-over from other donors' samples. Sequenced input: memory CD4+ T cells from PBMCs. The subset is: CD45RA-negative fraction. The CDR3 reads CASSVGTGVNYGYTF. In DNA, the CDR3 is TGTGCCAGCAGCGTAGGGACAGGCGTTAACTATGGCTACACCTTC.